The 21 T cell receptor beta chains below all came from one sample that was sequenced in a study of CD8 T cells in ankylosing spondylitis. TCRdb ran MiXCR on the 5' RACE reads and lists one entry per CDR3 protein. The table lists about 140,000 distinct CDR3 sequences, about 7.3% of them singletons. The source material was blood, either unsorted or a sorted T cell fraction (not recorded which). The receptors originated from a female donor with ankylosing spondylitis or in good health (not recorded which).

This clonotype was recorded at least ten times. V is TRBV5-1 and J is TRBJ2-6; no firm D call. The CDR3 is made up of 16 amino acids. Per the germline V gene, CDR1 is SGHRS and CDR2 is YFSETQ. V was trimmed by 3 bases and J by 2 bases, leaving 12 bases between them. DNA of the CDR3: TGCGCCAGCAGCTCACCCTCTCGGGCTGGGGCCAACGTCCTGACTTTC. The encoded protein is CASSSPSRAGANVLTF.

This clonotype was observed a handful of times. The V and J genes are TRBV7-6 and TRBJ2-1; D is undetermined. Between the trimmed V and J ends, which lost 5 bases and 6 bases, there was a span of 20 bases. The CDR3 spans 16 residues. Germline-derived CDR1 and CDR2 are SGHVS and FNYEAQ. The CDR3 sequence is CASSPEPSTASNEQFF. DNA of the CDR3: TGTGCCAGCAGCCCAGAACCATCTACAGCCTCCAATGAGCAGTTCTTC.

This clonotype was detected ten times or more. The genes are TRBV29-1 and TRBJ2-5; no definite D call. V was shortened by 5 bases and J by 5 bases, with 12 bases between the two germline ends. CDR3 length equals 12 residues. The V gene's germline CDR1 is SQVTM and CDR2 ANQGSEA. The CDR3 DNA sequence: TGCAGCGTTACCCTCGTCCGGGAGACCCAGTACTTC. Translation: CSVTLVRETQYF.

In its sample, this clonotype was seen many times. The V call is TRBV5-1, the J call TRBJ2-1; D is uncertain. V dropped 7 bases and J dropped 2 bases, with 13 bases sitting between them. The CDR3 contains 14 residues. Germline V gene data show CDR1 as SGHRS and CDR2 as YFSETQ. CDR3 coding DNA: TGCGCCAGCCGACAAAGGAATACCTACAATGAGCAGTTCTTC. Translated: CASRQRNTYNEQFF. The full variable domain, with the rest looked up from reference TRBV5-1 and TRBJ2-1, is KAGVTQTPRYLIKTRGQQVTLSCSPISGHRSVSWYQQTPGQGLQFLFEYFSETQRNKGNFPGRFSGRQFSNSRSEMNVSTLELGDSALYLCASRQRNTYNEQFFGPGTRLTVL.

This clonotype came up many times. The chain has TRBV10-3 and TRBJ1-2, with D possibly matching TRBD1 (5 bases). The CDR3 is made up of 16 amino acids. V gave up 0 bases and J gave up 4 bases, with 15 bases separating them. CDR1 is ENHRY, CDR2 SYGVKD, per germline. This CDR3 reads CAISESEGQGTYGYTF. CDR3 DNA sequence: TGTGCCATCAGTGAGTCGGAGGGTCAGGGTACCTATGGCTACACCTTC.

The table lists this clonotype with many counts. V is TRBV5-4 and J is TRBJ2-3; TRBD2 matches 15 bases. The CDR3 has 17 amino acids. Trimming at V came to 0 bases and at J to 4 bases, leaving 3 bases not matched to a gene. Germline V gene lookup returns CDR1 SGHNT and CDR2 YYREEE (reference sequence). The CDR3 DNA sequence: TGTGCCAGCAGCTTGGTACGGACTAGCGGGGGGGCAGATACGCAGTATTTT. Its translation is CASSLVRTSGGADTQYF.

This clonotype showed up many times. V is TRBV3-1 and J is TRBJ2-6; D uncertain. CDR1 and CDR2 from the germline V gene are LGHDT and YNNKEL (reference sequence). V gave up 0 bases and J gave up 4 bases, with 4 bases separating them. The CDR3 contains 14 residues. The CDR3 DNA reads as TGTGCCAGCAGCCAAGAGGGCGGGGCCAACGTCCTGACTTTC. Its translation is CASSQEGGANVLTF. Together with reference TRBV3-1 and TRBJ2-6, the CDR3 gives the full variable domain: DTAVSQTPKYLVTQMGNDKSIKCEQNLGHDTMYWYKQDSKKFLKIMFSYNNKELIINETVPNRFSPKSPDKAHLNLHINSLELGDSAVYFCASSQEGGANVLTFGAGSRLTVL.

This clonotype has ten or more counts. V and J are TRBV7-2 and TRBJ1-1; TRBD1 aligns across 7 bases. Trimming at V came to 6 bases and at J to 8 bases, leaving 9 bases not matched to a gene. Germline loops: CDR1 SGHTA, CDR2 FQGNSA. This CDR3 comprises 13 residues. CDR3 coding DNA: TGTGCCAGCAGTCCAGGGGGATGGACAGAAGCTTTCTTT. This translates into CASSPGGWTEAFF.

The V gene is TRBV12-3 or TRBV12-4, the J gene TRBJ2-1, with D possibly being TRBD1 (5 bases). This CDR3 region has 15 residues. V dropped 3 bases and J dropped 2 bases, with 11 bases sitting between them. CDR3 amino acids: CASSLVGVTYNEQFF. The CDR3 DNA reads TGTGCCAGCAGTTTGGTAGGGGTTACCTACAATGAGCAGTTCTTC.

This clonotype occurred many times. V usage is TRBV20-1 and J usage is TRBJ2-5, with a possible D match to TRBD1 (5 bases). The CDR3 has 13 amino acids. Trimming removed 1 base from V and 4 bases from J, with 10 bases in between. Germline V gene sequence: CDR1 DFQATT, CDR2 SNEGSKA (reference sequence). CDR3 residues: CSARAPTGETQYF. CDR3 nucleotide sequence: TGCAGTGCTAGAGCCCCCACAGGAGAGACCCAGTACTTC.

The table lists this clonotype with many counts. Here the CDR3 DNA reads TGCGCCAGCAGGGGGACAGTTGGAAACACCATATATTTT. It codes for CASRGTVGNTIYF. The chain recombines TRBV5-1 with TRBJ1-3; 7 bases map to TRBD1. The V segment lost 5 bases and the J segment 3 bases; nucleotides outside the gene matches: 2. CDR3 size: 13 residues. Germline-derived CDR1 and CDR2 are SGHRS and YFSETQ.

In its sample, this clonotype was seen many times. The rearrangement links TRBV12-3 or TRBV12-4 to TRBJ1-5; D gene ambiguous. V was trimmed by 3 bases and J by 3 bases, leaving 6 bases between them. The CDR3 runs to 13 residues. CDR3: CASSFYVNQPQHF. CDR3 bases: TGTGCCAGCAGTTTTTATGTCAATCAGCCCCAGCATTTT.

This clonotype was seen ten or more times. The chain couples TRBV20-1 to TRBJ2-7, with 7 bases aligning to TRBD1. The V gene's germline CDR1 is DFQATT and CDR2 SNEGSKA (reference sequence). V was clipped by 4 bases and J by 3 bases; unmatched bases: 3. This CDR3 comprises 12 residues. The CDR3 DNA reads as TGCAGTGCTAAGGACAGGATCTACGAGCAGTACTTC. Translating it yields CSAKDRIYEQYF.

This clonotype was seen repeatedly, ten times or more. This chain connects TRBV6-1 to TRBJ1-6; the D gene is possibly TRBD1 (6 bases). This CDR3 comprises 15 residues. V lost 6 bases to trimming and J lost 7 bases, with 16 bases between them. Germline CDR1 and CDR2: MNHNS and SASEGT. CDR3: CASSPGSDRNSPLHF. CDR3 in DNA: TGTGCCAGCAGCCCCGGTTCGGACAGAAATTCACCCCTCCACTTT.

This clonotype was counted many times. V and J are TRBV11-1 and TRBJ2-3; 9 nucleotides align to TRBD2. The germline CDR1 and CDR2 sequences are SGHAT and FQDESV (reference sequence). J lost 2 bases, V lost 4 bases, and 16 bases had no gene match. The CDR3 totals 19 residues. As DNA, the CDR3 is TGTGCCAGCAGCTCCGATCTGGTGGGCCTAGCGGGGTTCACAGATACGCAGTATTTT. Protein product: CASSSDLVGLAGFTDTQYF.

This clonotype came up many times. The chain uses TRBV6-1 and TRBJ2-7; D possibly matches TRBD1 or TRBD2 (5 bases each). V lost 8 bases, J lost 4 bases, and 12 bases lay in between. The CDR3 has 12 residues. Germline CDR1 MNHNS, CDR2 SASEGT. The CDR3 DNA reads as TGTGCCAGCTGGGACGGGGTTTACGAGCAGTACTTC. Its protein is CASWDGVYEQYF.

In its sample, this clonotype was seen many times. This rearrangement joins TRBV21-1 to TRBJ1-4. TRBV21-1 is noted as a pseudogene. This CDR3 spans 12 amino acids. The CDR3: CAPEPTNEKLFF. CDR3 DNA: TGTGCCCCAGAACCAACTAATGAAAAACTGTTTTTT.

This clonotype was seen only a few times. The rearrangement joins TRBV5-1 to TRBJ2-7; 8 nucleotides line up with TRBD1. This CDR3 has 12 residues. Trimming at V came to 4 bases and at J to 11 bases, leaving 8 bases not matched to a gene. Germline-derived CDR1 and CDR2 are SGHRS and YFSETQ. CDR3 nucleotide sequence: TGCGCCAGCAGCCGGGACAGGACGGTCGAGTACTTC. Amino acid sequence: CASSRDRTVEYF.

This clonotype was recorded many times. V is TRBV28 and J is TRBJ1-4, with D uncertain. Germline V CDR1 and CDR2: MDHEN, SYDVKM. CDR3 length: 11 residues. CDR3 in DNA: TGTGGGGCCTTAAAAGCCGAAAAACTGTTTTTT. Protein: CGALKAEKLFF.

This clonotype was picked up many times. The J gene is TRBJ2-4, the V gene TRBV5-1; D is possibly TRBD1 (5 bases). The CDR3 contains 16 residues. V was trimmed by 0 bases and J by 1 base, leaving 11 bases between them. Germline V lookup: CDR1 SGHRS, CDR2 YFSETQ. The CDR3 region is CASSLEAGLAKNIQYF. CDR3 nucleotides: TGCGCCAGCAGCTTGGAGGCAGGGCTGGCCAAAAACATTCAGTACTTC.

This clonotype has only one observation. The CDR3 region has the DNA TGTGCCAGCAGCTCGTCGGCGGGCGGGGGAAACACAGATACGCAGTATTTT. The encoded protein is CASSSSAGGGNTDTQYF. V and J are TRBV9 and TRBJ2-3, with 7 nucleotides matching TRBD2. Trimming took 4 bases from V and 2 from J; bases not matched to a gene: 13. The CDR3 totals 17 residues. CDR1 and CDR2 (germline): SGDLS, YYNGEE.